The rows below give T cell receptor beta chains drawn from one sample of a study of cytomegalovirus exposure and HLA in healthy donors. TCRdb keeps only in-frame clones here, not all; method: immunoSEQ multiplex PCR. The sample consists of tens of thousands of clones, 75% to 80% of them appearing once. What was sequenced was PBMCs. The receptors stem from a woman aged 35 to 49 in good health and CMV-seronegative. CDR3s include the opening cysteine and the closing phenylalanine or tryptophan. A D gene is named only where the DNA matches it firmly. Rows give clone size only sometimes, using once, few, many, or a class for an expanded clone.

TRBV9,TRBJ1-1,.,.,TGTGCCAGCAGCTCGAGTATGAACACTGAAGCTTTCTTT,CASSSSMNTEAFF
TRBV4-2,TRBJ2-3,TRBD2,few,TGTGCCAGCAGCTCCGGGACTAGCGGGGGGGGCACAGATACGCAGTATTTT,CASSSGTSGGGTDTQYF
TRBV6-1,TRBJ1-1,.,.,TGTGCCAGCAGTCCCACTGTAAACACTGAAGCTTTCTTT,CASSPTVNTEAFF
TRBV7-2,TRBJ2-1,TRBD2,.,TGTGCCAGCAGCTTAAGGGTTCACAGCGGGGGTTACAATGAGCAGTTCTTC,CASSLRVHSGGYNEQFF
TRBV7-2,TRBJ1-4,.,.,TGTGCCAGCAGCTTAGTGCGGGGAAATAATGAAAAACTGTTTTTT,CASSLVRGNNEKLFF
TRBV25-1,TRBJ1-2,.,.,TGTGCCAGCAGTGAACAGGGGTGGAGCTATGGCTACACCTTC,CASSEQGWSYGYTF
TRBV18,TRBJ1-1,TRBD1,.,TGTGCCAGCTCATCACTTCCCGGGACAGGGAACACTGAAGCTTTCTTT,CASSSLPGTGNTEAFF
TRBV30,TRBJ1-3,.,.,TGTGCCTGGTCCCATGGAAACACCATATATTTT,CAWSHGNTIYF
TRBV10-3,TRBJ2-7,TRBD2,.,TGTGCCATCAGTGATGGAAAGCGGGGGGCTGCCTACGAGCAGTACTTC,CAISDGKRGAAYEQYF
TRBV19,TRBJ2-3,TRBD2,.,TGTGCCAGTAGTATAGCTAGCGGGGAGACAGATACGCAGTATTTT,CASSIASGETDTQYF
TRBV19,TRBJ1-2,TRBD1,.,TGTGCCAGTAGCTTCCAGGGGGGAGGCTACACCTTC,CASSFQGGGYTF
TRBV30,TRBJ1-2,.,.,TGTGCCTGGAGTGCGAACAGTTATGGCTACACCTTC,CAWSANSYGYTF
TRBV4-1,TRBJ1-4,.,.,TGCGCCAGCAGCCAAGTGTTCGCAACTAATGAAAAACTGTTTTTT,CASSQVFATNEKLFF
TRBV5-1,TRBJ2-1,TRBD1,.,TGCGCCAGCAGCTTGGGGACAGGGGGATCCATAAGCTCCTACAATGAGCAGTTCTTC,CASSLGTGGSISSYNEQFF
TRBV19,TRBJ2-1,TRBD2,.,TGTGCCAGTAGTATGCTGGCGGGGGGGTACAATGAGCAGTTCTTC,CASSMLAGGYNEQFF
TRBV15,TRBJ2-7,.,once,TGTGCCACCAGCAGAGAAGTGACAGCTTCCTCCTACGAGCAGTACTTC,CATSREVTASSYEQYF
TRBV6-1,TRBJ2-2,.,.,TGTGCCAGCAGTGAAGACTGGAACACCGGGGAGCTGTTTTTT,CASSEDWNTGELFF
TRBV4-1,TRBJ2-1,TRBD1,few,TGCGCCAGCAGCCAAGATGGGGGGACAGGGGGCGATGAGCAGTTCTTC,CASSQDGGTGGDEQFF
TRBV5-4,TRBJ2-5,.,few,TGTGCCAGCAGCCTGGCGCTGGGACACGAAGAGACCCAGTACTTC,CASSLALGHEETQYF
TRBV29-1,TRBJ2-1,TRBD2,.,TGCAGCGTTTTAGCGGGGGGGCTGGGTGAGCAGTTCTTC,CSVLAGGLGEQFF
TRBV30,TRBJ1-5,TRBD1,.,TGTGCCTGGAGACCAGACAGGGCGGGCCAGCCCCAGCATTTT,CAWRPDRAGQPQHF
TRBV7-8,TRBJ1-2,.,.,TGTGCCAGCAGCCTAGGACACCCTAACTATGGCTACACCTTC,CASSLGHPNYGYTF
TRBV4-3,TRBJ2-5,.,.,TGCGCCAGCAGCCAAGGTAGCCGAAAGACCCAGTACTTC,CASSQGSRKTQYF
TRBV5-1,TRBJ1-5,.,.,TGCGCCAGCAGCTTGGTTGCCGGGGTTGGTCAGCCCCAGCATTTT,CASSLVAGVGQPQHF